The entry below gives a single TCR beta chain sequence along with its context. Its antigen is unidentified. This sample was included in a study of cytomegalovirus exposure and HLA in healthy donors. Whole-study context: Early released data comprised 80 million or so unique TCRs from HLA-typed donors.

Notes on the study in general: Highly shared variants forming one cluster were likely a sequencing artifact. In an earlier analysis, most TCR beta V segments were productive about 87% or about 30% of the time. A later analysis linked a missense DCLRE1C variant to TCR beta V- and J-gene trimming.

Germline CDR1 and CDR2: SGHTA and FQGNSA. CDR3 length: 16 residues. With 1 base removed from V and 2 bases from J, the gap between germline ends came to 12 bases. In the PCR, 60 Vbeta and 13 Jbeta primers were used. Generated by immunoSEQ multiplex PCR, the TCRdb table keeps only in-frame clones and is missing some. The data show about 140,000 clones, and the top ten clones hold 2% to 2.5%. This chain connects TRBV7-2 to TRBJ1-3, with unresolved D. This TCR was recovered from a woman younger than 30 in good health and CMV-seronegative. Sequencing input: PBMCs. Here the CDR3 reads CASSLGSMSTGNTIYF. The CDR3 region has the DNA TGTGCCAGCAGCTTAGGGTCAATGAGTACTGGAAACACCATATATTTT.